The rows below give T cell receptor beta chains drawn from one sample of a study of cytomegalovirus exposure and HLA in healthy donors. Profiling relied on immunoSEQ multiplex PCR, and the TCRdb table lists in-frame clones only, not all of them. The sample holds around 150,000 clones; roughly 70% are singletons and the top ten take under 3.5%. Sequenced: PBMCs. The origin of the receptors is a woman in her twenties or thirties in good health and CMV-seronegative. The conserved cysteine and the conserved F or W are not part of the CDR3 here.

TRBV19	TRBJ2-2	14	ASRSPGTLGTGELF
TRBV9	TRBJ2-1	14	ASSSRLAGEWNEQF
TRBV5-5	TRBJ1-4	13	ASSFPGQGDEKLF
TRBV5-6	TRBJ2-7	12	ASSQPLVGYEQY
TRBV28	TRBJ2-7	15	ASGLLSGQGASYEQY
TRBV28	TRBJ1-5	13	ASTLTGNSNQPQH
TRBV7-2	TRBJ2-7	12	ASSLTTPGYEQY
TRBV28	TRBJ1-1	14	ASRAIRGLLNTEAF
TRBV2	TRBJ2-5	14	ASGGGGSGGGETQY
TRBV4-2	TRBJ2-1	13	ASSQDQGREDEQF
TRBV4-3	TRBJ2-3	14	ASSVYGTGERGTQY
TRBV27	TRBJ1-5	11	ASSRGGVGPQH
TRBV4-1	TRBJ2-5	14	ASSQATLAGGETQY
TRBV18	TRBJ2-1	11	ASSPRGVNEQF
TRBV7-2	TRBJ1-2	13	ASTHRSGTNYGYT
TRBV9	TRBJ2-5	15	ASSVTSGSVLGETQY
TRBV15	TRBJ2-5	13	ATSRTRGTKETQY
TRBV28	TRBJ1-3	12	ASSFSGSGNTIY
TRBV4-2	TRBJ1-6	14	ASSQDDRGLNSPLH
TRBV10-3	TRBJ2-7	14	AISEDEAGGSYEQY
TRBV7-2	TRBJ2-1	13	ASSLGGGGYNEQF
TRBV7-2	TRBJ2-3	13	ASSPSLAGMDTQY